Listed here are 10 T cell receptor beta chains from one sample, sequenced in a study of T cells in localized non-small cell lung cancer. Libraries were prepared by immunoSEQ multiplex PCR; TCRdb keeps only in-frame clonotypes and omits some of them. The data contain approximately 43,000 clones, 70% to 90% of them singletons. Here the sequenced sample was peripheral blood, taken before any cancer treatment. The receptor set was obtained from a woman between 18 and 55 years old with stage III lung adenocarcinoma.

The chain employs TRBV10-1 and TRBJ2-7, with 7 positions matching TRBD1. Germline CDR1 is WNHNN and CDR2 is SYGVQD (reference sequence). CDR3 length: 11 amino acids. J gave up 12 bases and V 9 bases, and 11 bases lay outside the gene matches. The CDR3 DNA follows: TGCGCCAGACTACAGGGGCGCCCAGGGTACTTC. Translation gives CARLQGRPGYF.

The sample holds one count of this clone. The chain carries TRBV2 and TRBJ2-3; 9 nucleotides match TRBD1. CDR3 size: 14 residues. V lost 7 bases to trimming and J lost 1 base; unmatched junction nucleotides: 3. Germline V gene sequence: CDR1 SNHLY, CDR2 FYNNEI. The DNA of the CDR3 is TGTGCCAGCATGGGGGACAGGGGCACAGATACGCAGTATTTT. It translates to CASMGDRGTDTQYF.

The rearrangement joins TRBV19 to TRBJ1-5, with D unclear. V lost 3 bases and J 4 bases, leaving 7 bases between the germline ends. Per the germline V gene, CDR1 is LNHDA and CDR2 is SQIVND (reference sequence). The CDR3 has 13 residues. The CDR3 here is CASSISTNQPQHF. DNA of the CDR3: TGTGCCAGTAGTATCTCCACGAATCAGCCCCAGCATTTT.

The rearrangement links TRBV6-5 to TRBJ2-3; D gene unclear. From germline, CDR1 is MNHEY and CDR2 SVGAGI. The germline V and J ends were trimmed by 10 bases and 4 bases, with 12 bases remaining between them. This CDR3 region has 12 residues. Here the CDR3 DNA reads TGTGCCACCCTAGGCTGGGCAGATACGCAGTATTTT. It translates to CATLGWADTQYF.

V gene TRBV7-8 combines with J gene TRBJ2-5, with D uncertain. In germline, CDR1 is SGHVS, CDR2 FQNEAQ. The CDR3 is 14 residues long. The ends were cut back, 4 bases at V and 7 bases at J, with 16 bases in the middle. The CDR3 sequence: CASSSEDTTGTQYF. CDR3 coding DNA: TGTGCCAGCAGCTCAGAAGACACGACGGGGACCCAGTACTTC.

The chain joins TRBV6-1 to TRBJ1-1; D is perhaps TRBD1 (6 bases). The V end lost 1 base, the J end lost 7 bases, and 13 bases lay between the germline ends. This CDR3 is built from 14 residues. Looked up from germline, CDR1 is MNHNS and CDR2 is SASEGT. The CDR3 sequence: CASSEGGRGGEAFF. The CDR3 region has the DNA TGTGCCAGCAGTGAAGGAGGGAGAGGGGGTGAAGCTTTCTTT.

This clone showed up just once. The rearrangement joins TRBV5-6 to TRBJ1-5; D not resolved. The V gene's germline CDR1 is SGHDT and CDR2 YYEEEE. The CDR3 is made up of 15 amino acids. V gave up 1 base and J gave up 0 bases, with 8 bases separating them. CDR3 loop: CASSLNRYSNQPQHF. CDR3 DNA sequence: TGTGCCAGCAGCTTGAACAGATATAGCAATCAGCCCCAGCATTTT.

This clone was observed once. The chain is built from TRBV19 and TRBJ2-3; TRBD2 might be the D (6 bases). Looked up from germline, CDR1 is LNHDA and CDR2 is SQIVND (reference sequence). Deletions cut 4 bases from V and 1 base from J, with 12 bases between. This CDR3 is 15 amino acids long. The CDR3 sequence: CASSKRVHGTDTQYF. In DNA, the CDR3 is TGTGCCAGTAGTAAGCGGGTACACGGCACAGATACGCAGTATTTT.

The chain combines TRBV5-1 with TRBJ2-5, with TRBD1 matching over 8 bases. The CDR3 totals 16 residues. The trim removed 2 bases at V and 4 bases at J, leaving 10 bases unmatched. Germline CDR1 reads SGHRS; CDR2 reads YFSETQ. This chain's CDR3 is CASSLETGAWGETQYF. CDR3 nucleotide sequence: TGCGCCAGCAGCTTAGAGACAGGGGCGTGGGGAGAGACCCAGTACTTC.

This rearrangement joins TRBV2 to TRBJ2-5; D is unresolved. Trimming removed 8 bases at V and 4 bases at J, with 11 bases between. The CDR3 has 12 amino acids. Germline assignment: CDR1 SNHLY and CDR2 FYNNEI. The CDR3 here is CASQRQVETQYF. The CDR3 nucleotides are TGTGCCAGCCAGCGTCAGGTAGAGACCCAGTACTTC.